The rows below give T cell receptor beta chains drawn from one sample of a study of CD8+CD57+ T cells in acquired aplastic anemia. MiXCR, run by TCRdb on the reads, gives a single entry per CDR3 protein. In the table there are some 170,000 distinct CDR3 sequences, 65% to 75% of which are singletons. The sequencing sample was made of sorted CD4+, CD8+, or CD8+CD57+ T cells (not recorded which) from PBMCs. These receptors originate from a human donor with aplastic anemia. CDR3s include the opening cysteine and the closing phenylalanine or tryptophan. A D gene is named only where the DNA matches it firmly. Some rows mark clone size as missing; the rest say once, few, many or name a class of expanded clone.

-,-,TRBV20-1,TRBJ2-3,CSASSTVLAYTDTQYF,TGCAGTGCTAGTTCTACGGTCCTAGCATACACAGATACGCAGTATTTT
-,once,TRBV7-8,TRBJ2-7,CASSLARNEEIFSYEQYF,TGTGCCAGCAGCTTAGCCAGGAACGAGGAGATTTTTTCCTACGAGCAGTACTTC
TRBD1,-,TRBV7-9,TRBJ2-7,CASSGGQSYEQYF,TGTGCCAGCAGCGGGGGACAGTCCTACGAGCAGTACTTC
-,-,TRBV2,TRBJ2-7,CASSERASMYEQYF,TGTGCCAGCAGTGAGAGGGCCTCGATGTACGAGCAGTACTTC
TRBD1,-,TRBV19,TRBJ2-5,CATADRGGVVETQYF,TGTGCCACCGCGGACAGGGGAGGTGTTGTGGAGACCCAGTACTTC
-,-,TRBV24-1,TRBJ2-2,CATSDFGHPELFF,TGTGCCACCAGTGATTTCGGGCACCCAGAGCTGTTTTTT
TRBD1,-,TRBV2,TRBJ1-5,CASYRDRVAQHF,TGTGCCAGCTACCGGGACAGGGTGGCCCAGCATTTT
-,-,TRBV20-1,TRBJ1-1,CSARGTIEAFF,TGCAGTGCTAGGGGGACAATTGAAGCTTTCTTT
TRBD2,-,TRBV7-8,TRBJ2-1,CASSFGTGLAPYNEQFF,TGTGCCAGCAGCTTCGGTACCGGACTAGCGCCGTACAATGAGCAGTTCTTC
-,-,TRBV20-1,TRBJ2-7,CSAQPVDMLYEQYF,TGCAGTGCCCAACCAGTTGACATGCTCTACGAGCAGTACTTC
-,-,TRBV9,TRBJ1-1,CASSVVGQGGTEAFF,TGTGCCAGCAGCGTAGTAGGGCAGGGCGGGACTGAAGCTTTCTTT
-,-,TRBV19,TRBJ2-3,CASSKGTGFTDTQYF,TGTGCCAGTAGTAAGGGTACAGGTTTCACAGATACGCAGTATTTT
-,-,TRBV20-1,TRBJ2-7,CSAQGRGYEQYF,TGCAGTGCTCAAGGTCGGGGGTACGAGCAGTACTTC
-,few,TRBV7-9,TRBJ2-7,CASRPEDSYEQYF,TGTGCCAGCAGACCAGAGGACTCCTACGAGCAGTACTTC
-,many,TRBV11-3,TRBJ2-7,CASSLGAAAEQYF,TGTGCCAGCAGCTTAGGGGCGGCCGCCGAGCAGTACTTC
-,-,TRBV5-1,TRBJ2-2,CASSHTSMNTGELFF,TGCGCCAGCAGTCATACTAGTATGAACACCGGGGAGCTGTTTTTT
-,-,TRBV10-2,TRBJ2-7,CASSYLNSYEQYF,TGTGCCAGCAGTTACTTAAACTCCTACGAGCAGTACTTC
TRBD1,-,TRBV20-1,TRBJ1-1,CSATLTDRGLAEAFF,TGCAGTGCTACTCTAACGGACAGGGGATTGGCTGAAGCTTTCTTT
TRBD2,few,TRBV15,TRBJ2-3,CATSRDDSSGGLDRYF,TGTGCCACCAGCAGAGATGACTCTAGCGGGGGGCTGGATCGGTATTTT
-,-,TRBV6-4,TRBJ1-1,CASSDSTGERTEAFF,TGTGCCAGCAGTGACTCGACGGGGGAACGCACTGAAGCTTTCTTT
TRBD1,-,TRBV7-3,TRBJ2-1,CASSQRYRGEQFF,TGTGCCAGCAGCCAACGATACAGGGGAGAGCAGTTCTTC
TRBD1,-,TRBV9,TRBJ2-1,CASSGQGARNEQFF,TGTGCCAGCAGCGGCCAGGGGGCGCGCAATGAGCAGTTCTTC
-,few,TRBV2,TRBJ1-6,CASSVVAGNSPLHF,TGTGCCAGCAGTGTCGTAGCAGGGAATTCACCCCTCCACTTT
-,-,TRBV20-1,TRBJ2-7,CSATSANTYEQYF,TGCAGTGCGACGAGCGCGAACACCTACGAGCAGTACTTC
TRBD2,-,TRBV7-2,TRBJ2-7,CASSVTSGGRYEQYF,TGTGCCAGCAGCGTTACTAGCGGGGGCCGCTACGAGCAGTACTTC
-,few,TRBV10-3,TRBJ1-6,CAISESVSMGPTPLHF,TGTGCCATCAGTGAGTCCGTCTCCATGGGGCCTACACCCCTCCACTTT
TRBD2,few,TRBV20-1,TRBJ2-3,CSARLIAGGDFADTQYF,TGCAGTGCTCGCCTTATTGCGGGGGGCGATTTCGCAGATACGCAGTATTTT
TRBD1,-,TRBV20-1,TRBJ1-2,CSGKQGLYGYTF,TGCAGTGGAAAACAGGGGTTGTATGGCTACACCTTC
-,-,TRBV20-1,TRBJ1-1,CSARGPDWYEAFF,TGCAGTGCTAGAGGTCCAGATTGGTATGAAGCTTTCTTT
-,-,TRBV9,TRBJ1-6,CASSVAAGLNSPLHF,TGTGCCAGCAGCGTAGCGGCAGGGCTCAACTCACCCCTCCACTTT
-,-,TRBV24-1,TRBJ2-5,CATSDQGGETQYF,TGTGCCACCAGTGACCAAGGGGGAGAGACCCAGTACTTC
-,-,TRBV7-9,TRBJ2-4,CASSGVGGLNKNIQYF,TGTGCCAGCAGCGGCGTGGGGGGCCTAAACAAAAACATTCAGTACTTC
-,-,TRBV27,TRBJ1-2,CASSPLVSGPGAYGYTF,TGTGCCAGCAGTCCCCTTGTTTCGGGCCCAGGGGCCTATGGCTACACCTTC
TRBD2,many,TRBV9,TRBJ2-5,CASSVRGTSGVAQETQYF,TGTGCCAGCAGCGTACGAGGGACTAGCGGGGTAGCTCAAGAGACCCAGTACTTC
-,-,TRBV12-3/TRBV12-4,TRBJ2-7,CASSFRDGKYF,TGTGCCAGCAGCTTCCGGGACGGCAAGTACTTC
-,-,TRBV7-9,TRBJ1-4,CASSRPDSPTEKLFF,TGTGCCAGCAGCCGACCCGACAGCCCAACTGAAAAACTGTTTTTT
-,-,TRBV2,TRBJ1-2,CASTEVGYTF,TGTGCCAGCACCGAAGTTGGCTACACCTTC
TRBD1,-,TRBV11-1,TRBJ1-1,CASSHGDSGLNTEAFF,TGTGCCAGCAGCCATGGGGACAGCGGACTGAACACTGAAGCTTTCTTT
TRBD2,-,TRBV7-6,TRBJ2-7,CASSRSGAYEQYF,TGTGCCAGCAGCCGGAGCGGGGCCTACGAGCAGTACTTC
TRBD1,many,TRBV2,TRBJ1-5,CASSGRDRVFNQPQHF,TGTGCCAGCAGTGGCCGGGACAGGGTCTTCAATCAGCCCCAGCATTTT
-,-,TRBV14,TRBJ2-7,CASSQAGGEQYF,TGTGCCAGCAGCCAAGCTGGGGGCGAGCAGTACTTC
TRBD2,many,TRBV6-5,TRBJ2-1,CASSYSTSGHNEQFF,TGTGCCAGCAGTTACTCGACTAGCGGTCACAATGAGCAGTTCTTC
TRBD1,-,TRBV25-1,TRBJ1-2,CASSETGTGVYGYTF,TGTGCCAGCAGTGAGACCGGGACAGGAGTCTATGGCTACACCTTC
-,-,TRBV6-1,TRBJ1-5,CASSDRIFNQPQHF,TGTGCCAGCAGTGACAGGATCTTCAATCAGCCCCAGCATTTT
-,few,TRBV15,TRBJ2-2,CATNHPQGGRGELFF,TGTGCCACCAACCATCCCCAGGGTGGGAGAGGGGAGCTGTTTTTT
-,many,TRBV9,TRBJ2-1,CASSVDTAVSYNEQFF,TGTGCCAGCAGCGTAGATACCGCGGTCTCCTACAATGAGCAGTTCTTC
-,-,TRBV19,TRBJ2-7,CASTRRAGISSYEQYF,TGTGCCAGCACCCGGAGGGCAGGGATAAGCTCCTACGAGCAGTACTTC
-,once,TRBV10-3,TRBJ1-2,CAISVSGVGYTF,TGTGCCATCAGTGTATCGGGTGTTGGCTACACCTTC
-,-,TRBV7-2,TRBJ2-3,CASSHQRLKPPDTQYF,TGTGCCAGCAGCCATCAACGACTCAAGCCCCCAGATACGCAGTATTTT
TRBD1,once,TRBV19,TRBJ1-6,CASSMEDRVSPLHF,TGTGCCAGTAGTATGGAGGACAGGGTTTCACCCCTCCACTTT
-,-,TRBV2,TRBJ2-7,CASSEASYEQYF,TGTGCCAGCAGTGAAGCCAGCTACGAGCAGTACTTC
-,-,TRBV19,TRBJ2-2,CASSWWANTGELFF,TGTGCCAGTAGTTGGTGGGCGAACACCGGGGAGCTGTTTTTT